What follows is one TCR beta chain and its context. This sample was included in a study of blood T cell repertoires in COVID-19. Study at large: Acute-phase and convalescent COVID-19 samples originated in the United States, Italy and Spain. Nucleic acid was either cDNA or gDNA, and it came from T cells, B-cell-depleted T cells, or PBMCs.

V was pared by 5 bases and J by 10 bases, with 20 bases between. There are 14 residues in the CDR3. The germline V gene encodes CDR1 SEHNR and CDR2 FQNEAQ (reference sequence). Study processing details: Reference gene primers were amplified, and this amplification served to estimate nucleated cell counts. This table comes from immunoSEQ multiplex PCR, and its TCRdb copy is limited to in-frame clones, with some not included. D and trimming come from the DNA, and the V and J calls and clone size come from that table. The table shows about 330,000 clones, with over 70% occurring only once. The source is a woman between 50 and 59 years old with acute or convalescent COVID-19. The sample was peripheral blood. This chain uses TRBV7-9 with TRBJ1-1; D gene unclear. The CDR3 here is CASSTSGVGIGAFF. The CDR3 DNA reads as TGTGCCAGCAGCACCAGCGGCGTAGGGATAGGAGCTTTCTTT.